In its sample, the clone carrying this TCR beta chain was seen many times. What it recognizes is unknown. Coverage ceases 3 residues before the CDR3 finishes, and the germline J gene fills in the end. Both groups were predominantly of Caucasian heritage. Blood samples were heparinized, roughly 4.5 to 8.5 ml per donor. This specimen belongs to a study of T cell clonality in common variable immunodeficiency. Study-level points and caveats: Fewer deletions and N-nucleotide insertions were reportedly seen in common variable immunodeficiency TCR beta sequences.

The germline V and J ends were trimmed by 2 bases and 8 bases, with 18 bases remaining between them. Germline V gene sequence: CDR1 SGHTA, CDR2 FQGTGA. The CDR3 has 16 amino acids. Assay: immunoSEQ multiplex PCR; the TCRdb copy retains only in-frame clones and omits some. Altogether some 50,000 clones were found in the sample, and no singletons occur. V is TRBV7-3 and J is TRBJ2-2; D is uncertain. This TCR was recovered from a person aged 18 to 75 in good health. The sample taken for sequencing was peripheral blood mononuclear cells. This CDR3 is CASSLSVSPPLGELFF. The sequenced CDR3 bases are TGTGCCAGCAGCTTATCGGTTAGTCCCCCATTGGGGGAG.